This paragraph reports one TCR beta chain. Between the trimmed V and J ends, which lost 4 bases and 6 bases, there was a span of 15 bases. The germline gives CDR1 SQVTM, CDR2 ANQGSEA. This CDR3 spans 14 amino acids. Data came from immunoSEQ multiplex PCR; TCRdb stores just in-frame clones and leaves some out. The sample lists about 120,000 clones, roughly 57% occurring once. This record belongs to a study of cytotoxic CD8 clonotypes in ibrutinib-treated CLL. Looking at the study overall: Sequencing produced an average of about 260,000 productive templates and tens of thousands of productive rearrangements per sample.

Specimen: PBMCs, collected after 24 months of ibrutinib treatment. The chain combines TRBV29-1 with TRBJ2-2; D gene ambiguous. This receptor was obtained from a human donor with chronic lymphocytic leukemia. The CDR3 loop reads CSVGSGSAAGELFF. The CDR3 DNA reads TGCAGCGTTGGCTCAGGATCGGCCGCCGGGGAGCTGTTTTTT.